The next 3 T cell receptor beta chains were all read from a single sample in a study of early T cells in non-severe SARS-CoV-2 infection. TCRdb reprocessed the 5' RACE reads via MiXCR and lists one record per CDR3 protein. Of around 40,000 distinct CDR3 sequences in the sample, about 11% were seen once. The sample comprised whole blood. These receptors were obtained from an adult who was a healthcare worker with PCR-confirmed SARS-CoV-2 infection or an uninfected control (not recorded which).

This clonotype occurred many times. This sequence joins TRBV14 and TRBJ1-2; TRBD1 might be the D (6 bases). Germline CDR1 is SGHDN and CDR2 is FVKESK. The CDR3 consists of 15 residues. Trimming cost V 1 base and J 4 bases, with 13 bases left between them. The CDR3 is CASSQVRGVVYGYTF. Written as DNA, the CDR3 is TGTGCCAGCAGCCAAGTGAGGGGGGTAGTCTATGGCTACACCTTC.

V gene TRBV7-2 combines with J gene TRBJ1-5; D call uncertain. Trimming pared 3 bases from V and 9 bases from J, leaving 9 bases between. The CDR3 runs to 12 residues. Germline lookup yields CDR1 SGHTA and CDR2 FQGNSA. The CDR3 region is CASSFGVSPQHF. Written as DNA, the CDR3 is TGTGCCAGCAGCTTCGGCGTATCGCCCCAGCATTTT.

This clonotype has more than one count but fewer than ten. V gene TRBV7-6 combines with J gene TRBJ1-6, with 7 nucleotides matching TRBD1. Germline CDR1 and CDR2: SGHVS and FNYEAQ. Unmatched junction bases numbered 9, after V lost 3 bases and J lost 7 bases. The CDR3 loop spans 16 amino acids. The DNA of the CDR3 is TGTGCCAGCAGCTTGACAGGGTCTAGACTAAATTCACCCCTCCACTTT. This translates into CASSLTGSRLNSPLHF.